The rows below give T cell receptor beta chains drawn from one sample of a study of T cell responses to AZD1222 COVID-19 vaccine. Data came from immunoSEQ multiplex PCR; TCRdb stores just in-frame clones and leaves some out. The sample consists of 150,000 to 200,000 clones, 94% of them appearing once. This sample comprised peripheral blood, obtained on day 0 of AZD1222 vaccination. Receptors were obtained from an adult in good health. Each CDR3 is given with its conserved first and last residue. Fields, in order: CDR3 protein, CDR3 DNA, clone size, V gene, J gene, D gene. D genes are given only for firm matches. Rows give clone size only sometimes, using once, few, many, or a class for an expanded clone.

CDR3aa: CSAANGGEAFF
CDR3nt: TGCAGTGCGGCTAATGGGGGCGAAGCTTTCTTT
abundance: -
v_gene: TRBV20-1
j_gene: TRBJ1-1
d_gene: -

CDR3aa: CASSLGRGGEQYF
CDR3nt: TGTGCCAGCAGTTTGGGTAGGGGGGGAGAGCAGTACTTC
abundance: -
v_gene: TRBV27
j_gene: TRBJ2-7
d_gene: -

CDR3aa: CASSGRDYAYEQYF
CDR3nt: TGTGCCAGCAGCGGACGGGACTACGCCTACGAGCAGTACTTC
abundance: once
v_gene: TRBV5-6
j_gene: TRBJ2-7
d_gene: TRBD2

CDR3aa: CAWSVFGVPRGDTQYF
CDR3nt: TGTGCCTGGAGTGTATTTGGAGTCCCCAGAGGAGATACGCAGTATTTT
abundance: -
v_gene: TRBV30
j_gene: TRBJ2-3
d_gene: -

CDR3aa: CASSPWTTGAEAFF
CDR3nt: TGTGCCAGTAGTCCGTGGACCACAGGCGCTGAAGCTTTCTTT
abundance: -
v_gene: TRBV19
j_gene: TRBJ1-1
d_gene: -

CDR3aa: CATLLETNSNQPQHF
CDR3nt: TGTGCCACATTACTGGAAACAAATAGCAATCAGCCCCAGCATTTT
abundance: -
v_gene: TRBV10-3
j_gene: TRBJ1-5
d_gene: -

CDR3aa: CASSAAGTQIYYGYTF
CDR3nt: TGTGCCAGCAGCGCAGCCGGGACACAGATTTACTATGGCTACACCTTC
abundance: once
v_gene: TRBV3-1/TRBV3-2
j_gene: TRBJ1-2
d_gene: -

CDR3aa: CATSTLQGNTGELFF
CDR3nt: TGTGCCACCAGTACGCTACAGGGGAACACCGGGGAGCTGTTTTTT
abundance: -
v_gene: TRBV28
j_gene: TRBJ2-2
d_gene: -

CDR3aa: CASSQDPGSSPYTIYF
CDR3nt: TGCGCCAGCAGCCAAGATCCGGGAAGTTCGCCCTACACCATATATTTT
abundance: -
v_gene: TRBV4-1
j_gene: TRBJ1-3
d_gene: -

CDR3aa: CAISESGEGTEAFF
CDR3nt: TGTGCCATCAGTGAGTCGGGGGAGGGAACTGAAGCTTTCTTT
abundance: -
v_gene: TRBV10-3
j_gene: TRBJ1-1
d_gene: -

CDR3aa: CASSPRENTEAFF
CDR3nt: TGTGCCAGCAGCCCCCGGGAGAACACTGAAGCTTTCTTT
abundance: -
v_gene: TRBV6-6
j_gene: TRBJ1-1
d_gene: -

CDR3aa: CASSIKAPGRNTEAFF
CDR3nt: TGTGCCAGTAGTATAAAAGCTCCGGGTCGGAACACTGAAGCTTTCTTT
abundance: -
v_gene: TRBV19
j_gene: TRBJ1-1
d_gene: -

CDR3aa: CASRTVETGEVGNTIYF
CDR3nt: TGCGCCAGCAGAACGGTCGAGACAGGCGAGGTGGGAAACACCATATATTTT
abundance: -
v_gene: TRBV4-1
j_gene: TRBJ1-3
d_gene: -

CDR3aa: CASSYLAEAFF
CDR3nt: TGTGCCAGCAGTTACTTGGCTGAAGCTTTCTTT
abundance: -
v_gene: TRBV6-6
j_gene: TRBJ1-1
d_gene: -

CDR3aa: CASSPEVAGEQYF
CDR3nt: TGTGCCAGCTCACCCGAGGTAGCGGGCGAGCAGTACTTC
abundance: -
v_gene: TRBV18
j_gene: TRBJ2-7
d_gene: TRBD2

CDR3aa: CASSFRGTGGSEQYF
CDR3nt: TGTGCCAGCAGCTTTCGAGGGACAGGGGGCTCCGAGCAGTACTTC
abundance: -
v_gene: TRBV9
j_gene: TRBJ2-7
d_gene: TRBD1

CDR3aa: CASSPAGQSNAYTF
CDR3nt: TGCGCCAGCAGCCCAGCGGGACAGTCGAATGCCTACACCTTC
abundance: once
v_gene: TRBV5-1
j_gene: TRBJ1-2
d_gene: TRBD1

CDR3aa: CASSLEAPPRRGYTF
CDR3nt: TGTGCCAGCAGCTTAGAGGCACCCCCCCGGCGCGGCTACACCTTC
abundance: -
v_gene: TRBV7-8
j_gene: TRBJ1-2
d_gene: -

CDR3aa: CASSLGWGLRGSNQPQHF
CDR3nt: TGTGCCAGCAGTTTGGGCTGGGGACTGCGTGGTAGCAATCAGCCCCAGCATTTT
abundance: -
v_gene: TRBV28
j_gene: TRBJ1-5
d_gene: -

CDR3aa: CASRSPLVDTTNEQFF
CDR3nt: TGTGCCAGTAGGTCCCCGCTGGTAGACACTACAAATGAGCAGTTCTTC
abundance: -
v_gene: TRBV19
j_gene: TRBJ2-1
d_gene: -

CDR3aa: CASSSPGGASEAFF
CDR3nt: TGTGCCAGCAGTTCCCCGGGAGGGGCCTCTGAAGCTTTCTTT
abundance: -
v_gene: TRBV6-5
j_gene: TRBJ1-1
d_gene: -

CDR3aa: CASNAAGFTGELFF
CDR3nt: TGTGCCAGCAACGCCGCTGGCTTCACCGGGGAGCTGTTTTTT
abundance: -
v_gene: TRBV7-9
j_gene: TRBJ2-2
d_gene: -

CDR3aa: CSAGSRTANYGYTF
CDR3nt: TGCAGCGCTGGGAGTAGGACGGCTAACTATGGCTACACCTTC
abundance: once
v_gene: TRBV29-1
j_gene: TRBJ1-2
d_gene: -

CDR3aa: CASSSLPYEQYF
CDR3nt: TGTGCCAGCAGTTCTCTCCCCTACGAGCAGTACTTC
abundance: -
v_gene: TRBV12-3/TRBV12-4
j_gene: TRBJ2-7
d_gene: -

CDR3aa: CASSQPKDSSYEQYF
CDR3nt: TGCGCCAGCAGCCAGCCTAAGGACAGCTCCTACGAGCAGTACTTC
abundance: -
v_gene: TRBV4-1
j_gene: TRBJ2-7
d_gene: -

CDR3aa: CATSRQGGGETQYF
CDR3nt: TGTGCCACCAGCCGACAGGGGGGTGGAGAGACCCAGTACTTC
abundance: -
v_gene: TRBV15
j_gene: TRBJ2-5
d_gene: TRBD1

CDR3aa: CASSLEVDRGSSSYEQYF
CDR3nt: TGTGCCAGCAGTTTGGAGGTCGACAGGGGTTCCAGCTCCTACGAGCAGTACTTC
abundance: -
v_gene: TRBV28
j_gene: TRBJ2-7
d_gene: TRBD1

CDR3aa: CAWSDGPRYTF
CDR3nt: TGTGCCTGGAGTGACGGACCTCGCTACACCTTC
abundance: -
v_gene: TRBV30
j_gene: TRBJ1-2
d_gene: -

CDR3aa: CASSFERSGNTIYF
CDR3nt: TGCGCCAGCAGCTTCGAGAGGTCTGGAAACACCATATATTTT
abundance: -
v_gene: TRBV5-1
j_gene: TRBJ1-3
d_gene: -

CDR3aa: CASSWGWVTGELFF
CDR3nt: TGTGCCAGCAGCTGGGGTTGGGTAACCGGGGAGCTGTTTTTT
abundance: -
v_gene: TRBV5-6
j_gene: TRBJ2-2
d_gene: -

CDR3aa: CASSEYTEAFF
CDR3nt: TGTGCCAGCAGTGAGTACACTGAAGCTTTCTTT
abundance: few
v_gene: TRBV2
j_gene: TRBJ1-1
d_gene: -

CDR3aa: CAISVFTGTGRTEAFF
CDR3nt: TGTGCCATCAGTGTTTTCACCGGGACAGGGAGGACTGAAGCTTTCTTT
abundance: -
v_gene: TRBV10-3
j_gene: TRBJ1-1
d_gene: TRBD1

CDR3aa: CASKLDNEQFF
CDR3nt: TGTGCCAGCAAATTAGACAATGAGCAGTTCTTC
abundance: -
v_gene: TRBV6-5
j_gene: TRBJ2-1
d_gene: -

CDR3aa: CASGLSTVNTEAFF
CDR3nt: TGTGCTAGTGGTTTGTCGACGGTGAACACTGAAGCTTTCTTT
abundance: -
v_gene: TRBV12-5
j_gene: TRBJ1-1
d_gene: -

CDR3aa: CASSLGGTGANVLTF
CDR3nt: TGCGCCAGCAGCTTGGGCGGTACTGGGGCCAACGTCCTGACTTTC
abundance: -
v_gene: TRBV5-1
j_gene: TRBJ2-6
d_gene: -

CDR3aa: CASTFTDTQYF
CDR3nt: TGTGCCAGCACCTTCACAGATACGCAGTATTTT
abundance: -
v_gene: TRBV2
j_gene: TRBJ2-3
d_gene: -

CDR3aa: CASSRSMEGADGYTF
CDR3nt: TGTGCCAGCAGCAGGTCGATGGAGGGGGCGGATGGCTACACCTTC
abundance: -
v_gene: TRBV6-5
j_gene: TRBJ1-2
d_gene: TRBD1

CDR3aa: CASSQTSGRFYEQFF
CDR3nt: TGTGCCAGCAGCCAGACTAGCGGGAGGTTCTATGAGCAGTTCTTC
abundance: -
v_gene: TRBV6-5
j_gene: TRBJ2-1
d_gene: TRBD2

CDR3aa: CASSPRTGNDYGYTF
CDR3nt: TGTGCCAGCAGCCCCAGGACAGGGAACGACTATGGCTACACCTTC
abundance: -
v_gene: TRBV14
j_gene: TRBJ1-2
d_gene: TRBD1

CDR3aa: CASSLGRRNQPQHF
CDR3nt: TGTGCCAGCAGTTTGGGGAGGAGGAATCAGCCCCAGCATTTT
abundance: -
v_gene: TRBV28
j_gene: TRBJ1-5
d_gene: -

CDR3aa: CASSSDPSGSTYEQYF
CDR3nt: TGTGCCAGCAGTTCCGATCCGAGCGGGAGTACATACGAGCAGTACTTC
abundance: -
v_gene: TRBV6-5
j_gene: TRBJ2-7
d_gene: TRBD2

CDR3aa: CASSAGQGSQPQHF
CDR3nt: TGTGCCAGTAGCGCAGGACAGGGAAGTCAGCCCCAGCATTTT
abundance: -
v_gene: TRBV19
j_gene: TRBJ1-5
d_gene: TRBD1

CDR3aa: CATRGDRGQPQHF
CDR3nt: TGCGCCACCCGGGGGGACAGGGGTCAGCCCCAGCATTTT
abundance: -
v_gene: TRBV10-2
j_gene: TRBJ1-5
d_gene: TRBD1

CDR3aa: CASSSPPLYEQYF
CDR3nt: TGTGCCAGCAGCTCCCCTCCCCTCTACGAGCAGTACTTC
abundance: -
v_gene: TRBV7-3
j_gene: TRBJ2-7
d_gene: -

CDR3aa: CASSQDRGGYEQYF
CDR3nt: TGCGCCAGCAGCCAAGACAGGGGCGGCTACGAGCAGTACTTC
abundance: -
v_gene: TRBV4-1
j_gene: TRBJ2-7
d_gene: -

CDR3aa: CASSSSSALSGYTF
CDR3nt: TGTGCCAGCAGTTCAAGCAGTGCTCTCAGTGGCTACACCTTC
abundance: -
v_gene: TRBV2
j_gene: TRBJ1-2
d_gene: -